These 31 T cell receptor beta chains were sequenced from one sample in a study of PD-L1 blockade in urothelial cancer. Clones were read by immunoSEQ multiplex PCR, and TCRdb kept only the in-frame ones, dropping some. The profile shows under 70,000 clones, roughly 77% of them singletons. As for time point: pretreatment peripheral blood. Material: PBMCs, obtained around atezolizumab (anti-PD-L1) treatment. The receptors come from a man between 65 and 85 years old with urothelial cancer.

In this sample, this clone turned up once. The rearrangement joins TRBV27 to TRBJ2-3, with D possibly being TRBD2 (5 bases). Between the trimmed V and J ends, which lost 6 bases and 6 bases, there was a span of 10 bases. Germline V lookup: CDR1 MNHEY, CDR2 SMNVEV (reference sequence). The CDR3 consists of 12 residues. As DNA, the CDR3 is TGTGCCAGCAGCCTAAGAGGGGATACGCAGTATTTT. Its translation is CASSLRGDTQYF.

This chain links TRBV7-9 with TRBJ2-7; TRBD1 might be the D (5 bases). This CDR3 comprises 13 residues. Germline values: CDR1 SEHNR, CDR2 FQNEAQ (reference sequence). Trimming took off 2 bases at V and 3 bases at J, with 8 bases between the two ends. CDR3 loop: CASSLQGDYEQYF. CDR3 nucleotides: TGTGCCAGCAGCTTACAGGGCGACTACGAGCAGTACTTC.

This clone was counted once. The rearrangement joins TRBV5-1 to TRBJ2-2; 7 bases are a match to TRBD1. V lost 2 bases and J lost 7; bases outside the gene matches: 5. The CDR3 length is 14 residues. Germline lookup yields CDR1 SGHRS and CDR2 YFSETQ. CDR3 in DNA: TGCGCCAGCAGCTTAGAAGGGGGCATCGGGGAGCTGTTTTTT. Protein sequence: CASSLEGGIGELFF.

This clone has more than one count but fewer than ten. The CDR3: CASSQGEDRVNTEAFF. The CDR3 DNA sequence: TGTGCCAGCAGCCAAGGTGAGGACAGAGTGAACACTGAAGCTTTCTTT. V usage is TRBV4-2 and J usage is TRBJ1-1; maybe TRBD1 (6 bases). Germline assignment: CDR1 LGHNA and CDR2 YNFKEQ. The CDR3 is made up of 16 amino acids. V lost 1 base and J 0 bases, leaving 12 bases between the germline ends.

This clone was observed a single time. The J gene is TRBJ2-7, the V gene TRBV5-4, with TRBD2 identical over 15 bases. This CDR3 has 16 amino acids. Losses at the gene ends were 2 bases for V and 1 base for J; bases not matched to a gene: 1. CDR1 and CDR2 (germline): SGHNT, YYREEE (reference sequence). The CDR3: CASSLGLAGGSYEQYF. The DNA of the CDR3 is TGTGCCAGCAGCTTAGGACTAGCGGGAGGGTCCTACGAGCAGTACTTC.

This sequence joins TRBV7-2 and TRBJ2-7; 7 bases map to TRBD2. Germline CDR1 and CDR2: SGHTA and FQGNSA. The V segment lost 4 bases and the J segment 3 bases; nucleotides outside the gene matches: 9. This CDR3 comprises 15 residues. The CDR3 DNA follows: TGTGCCAGCAGCTCGCGGGCCGGGACTATCTACGAGCAGTACTTC. Its protein is CASSSRAGTIYEQYF. Drawing the rest from reference TRBV7-2 and TRBJ2-7, the complete variable domain is GAGVSQSPSNKVTEKGKDVELRCDPISGHTALYWYRQSLGQGLEFLIYFQGNSAPDKSGLPSDRFSAERTGGSVSTLTIQRTQQEDSAVYLCASSSRAGTIYEQYFGPGTRLTVT.

The gene calls are TRBV4-1 and TRBJ2-5; D perhaps matches TRBD1 (5 bases). The CDR3 extends over 14 amino acids. Trimming left V 3 bases short and J 3 bases short, with 11 bases between. Germline V CDR1 and CDR2: MGHRA, YSYEKL. The CDR3 nucleotides read TGCGCCAGCAGCCAGATCGACAGTGAAGAGACCCAGTACTTC. Translating it yields CASSQIDSEETQYF.

The chain couples TRBV2 to TRBJ1-5; D uncertain. The germline CDR1 and CDR2 sequences are SNHLY and FYNNEI. Trimming removed 2 bases at V and 5 bases at J, with 10 bases between. CDR3 length: 14 residues. This chain's CDR3 is CASSERRRYQPQHF. CDR3 sequence (DNA): TGTGCCAGCAGTGAAAGAAGGAGATATCAGCCCCAGCATTTT.

This clone appeared a few times. The V and J genes are TRBV2 and TRBJ2-1, with 7 bases matching TRBD2. The CDR3 contains 15 residues. Germline V lookup: CDR1 SNHLY, CDR2 FYNNEI. V gave up 4 bases and J gave up 6 bases; unmatched junction bases: 9. The CDR3 DNA sequence: TGTGCCAGCAGTGTAGAACTAGCGAGTACCAATGAGCAGTTCTTC. This translates into CASSVELASTNEQFF.

The chain recombines TRBV9 with TRBJ2-3; TRBD2 matches at 8 bases. The CDR3 length is 15 residues. Germline assignment: CDR1 SGDLS and CDR2 YYNGEE. Germline trimming cut 6 bases from V and 2 bases from J; bases unmatched to any gene: 8. DNA of the CDR3: TGTGCCAGCACCCTCACTAGCGGCCACACAGATACGCAGTATTTT. Translation: CASTLTSGHTDTQYF.

In DNA form, the CDR3 reads TGCGCCAGCAGCTTCACGACTAGCCAAGAGACCCAGTACTTC. It codes for CASSFTTSQETQYF. The rearrangement uses TRBV5-1 and TRBJ2-5; perhaps TRBD2 as D (6 bases). Trimming shortened V by 2 bases and J by 1 base, and 9 bases separated the two germline ends. From germline, CDR1 is SGHRS and CDR2 YFSETQ. The CDR3 totals 14 residues.

This chain links TRBV30 with TRBJ2-5; 10 bases align to TRBD2. This CDR3 is 15 amino acids long. CDR1 is GTSNPN, CDR2 SVGIG, per germline (reference sequence). V shed 0 bases and J 6 bases; nucleotides not matched to a gene: 7. The CDR3: CAWSVGAGGRKTQYF. CDR3 nucleotide sequence: TGTGCCTGGAGTGTAGGAGCGGGAGGGAGGAAGACCCAGTACTTC.

This chain joins TRBV11-3 and TRBJ2-5, with TRBD2 identical over 9 bases. The V segment lost 3 bases and the J segment 5 bases; nucleotides outside the gene matches: 7. CDR1 is SGHNT, CDR2 YENEEA, per germline. CDR3 length equals 15 residues. The CDR3 loop is CASSLRSGSRETQYF. The DNA of the CDR3 is TGTGCCAGCAGCTTGCGTAGCGGGAGCCGGGAGACCCAGTACTTC.

V and J are TRBV5-1 and TRBJ2-3; 11 nucleotides match TRBD2. The junction had 4 bases not matched to a gene; V was cut back by 8 bases and J by 2 bases. The CDR3 runs to 14 residues. The V gene's germline CDR1 is SGHRS and CDR2 YFSETQ. The CDR3 DNA sequence: TGCGCCAGTGCACTAGCGGGAGTCACAGATACGCAGTATTTT. Translating gives CASALAGVTDTQYF.

The genes are TRBV5-5 and TRBJ1-4; the match to TRBD1 covers 7 bases. The CDR3 is made up of 15 amino acids. V shed 4 bases, J shed 3 bases, and the junction held 6 bases outside the gene matches. Per the germline V gene, CDR1 is SGHKS and CDR2 is YYEKEE (reference sequence). The CDR3 reads CASSTATGPNEKLFF. The DNA of the CDR3 is TGTGCCAGCAGCACAGCGACAGGGCCTAATGAAAAACTGTTTTTT.

In its sample, this clone was seen a few times. The chain combines TRBV6-1 with TRBJ1-5, with a tentative D call TRBD1 (5 bases). CDR3 length: 15 residues. Germline V gene data show CDR1 as MNHNS and CDR2 as SASEGT. Trimming cost V 4 bases and J 6 bases, with 16 bases left between them. The CDR3 protein is CASSGTWGGVQPQHF. CDR3 nucleotide sequence: TGTGCCAGCAGTGGTACTTGGGGGGGGGTTCAGCCCCAGCATTTT.

This sequence joins TRBV6-1 and TRBJ2-7, with no clear D. The V gene's germline CDR1 is MNHNS and CDR2 SASEGT. CDR3 length equals 15 residues. Trimming pared 8 bases from V and 2 bases from J, leaving 19 bases between. CDR3 bases: TGTGCCAGCTCCTCCGCGCCCCTCAACCCCTACGAGCAGTACTTC. Its protein product is CASSSAPLNPYEQYF.

The chain is built from TRBV15 and TRBJ2-1; TRBD1 matches 10 bases. CDR1 is LNHNV and CDR2 is YYDKDF in the germline V gene (reference sequence). J lost 7 bases, V lost 1 base, and 4 bases had no gene match. The CDR3 length is 15 residues. CDR3 coding DNA: TGTGCCACCAGCAGAGTGCGACAGGGGGCAAATGAGCAGTTCTTC. Protein: CATSRVRQGANEQFF.

V is TRBV19 and J is TRBJ2-7; 7 bases match TRBD2. Germline V gene data show CDR1 as LNHDA and CDR2 as SQIVND (reference sequence). After removal of 5 bases from V and 7 bases from J, the junction contained 5 bases not matched to a gene. The CDR3 is 12 residues long. CDR3 region: CASSYVRGEQYF. The CDR3 DNA sequence: TGTGCCAGTAGTTACGTGCGGGGGGAGCAGTACTTC.

This clone came up a few times. The V and J genes are TRBV19 and TRBJ1-1, with D possibly being TRBD1 (5 bases). The CDR3 spans 13 residues. Germline values: CDR1 LNHDA, CDR2 SQIVND (reference sequence). Trimming removed 3 bases from V and 4 bases from J, with 9 bases in between. The CDR3 nucleotides read TGTGCCAGTAGTATTACGGGGGTCACTGAAGCTTTCTTT. Translation gives CASSITGVTEAFF.

The rearrangement links TRBV18 to TRBJ1-2, with D perhaps matching TRBD1 (5 bases). Germline CDR1 and CDR2: KGHSH and LQKENI. V lost 2 bases to trimming and J lost 8 bases, with 12 bases between them. The CDR3 runs to 13 residues. CDR3 nucleotide sequence: TGTGCCAGCTCACCAAGCAGGGATTTAGGCTACACCTTC. This translates into CASSPSRDLGYTF.

The chain has TRBV10-3 and TRBJ2-1, with TRBD2 matching 10 bases. This CDR3 is 15 amino acids long. Germline V gene data show CDR1 as ENHRY and CDR2 as SYGVKD. V trimming: 4 bases; J trimming: 9 bases; junction bases outside the gene matches: 9. CDR3 DNA sequence: TGTGCCATCAGTGGGGGTCGAGCGGGAGGGGGTGAGCAGTTCTTC. Translating gives CAISGGRAGGGEQFF.

The V call is TRBV6-4, the J call TRBJ2-1, with TRBD2 identical over 7 bases. Germline trimming cut 6 bases from V and 6 bases from J; bases unmatched to any gene: 8. Germline loops: CDR1 MRHNA, CDR2 SNTAGT. The CDR3 consists of 14 residues. In nucleotides, the CDR3 is TGTGCCAGCAGCGCGGGGGACTCCCTCAATGAGCAGTTCTTC. Translated, it gives CASSAGDSLNEQFF.

The rearrangement uses TRBV2 and TRBJ2-7; D gene ambiguous. Trimming cost V 2 bases and J 0 bases, with 11 bases left between them. In germline, CDR1 is SNHLY, CDR2 FYNNEI. CDR3 length equals 15 residues. The CDR3 loop is CASSEIHGYSYEQYF. The CDR3 DNA is TGTGCCAGCAGTGAAATCCACGGGTACTCCTACGAGCAGTACTTC.

The rearrangement links TRBV27 to TRBJ1-1, with D possibly TRBD1 on 6 matching bases. Germline CDR1 is MNHEY and CDR2 is SMNVEV (reference sequence). V lost 8 bases to trimming and J lost 5 bases, with 15 bases between them. The CDR3 contains 13 residues. The CDR3 is CASAWTAGTEAFF. CDR3 coding DNA: TGTGCCAGCGCCTGGACAGCAGGAACTGAAGCTTTCTTT.

This chain uses TRBV19 with TRBJ1-1; D gene unclear. Trimming removed 1 base at V and 1 base at J, with 7 bases between. The germline V gene encodes CDR1 LNHDA and CDR2 SQIVND (reference sequence). This CDR3 has 14 residues. The CDR3 is CASSIVPGNTEAFF. CDR3 nucleotide sequence: TGTGCCAGTAGTATAGTACCAGGGAACACTGAAGCTTTCTTT.

This sequence joins TRBV11-3 and TRBJ2-7, with 7 bases aligning to TRBD2. The CDR3 length is 13 residues. CDR1 SGHNT and CDR2 YENEEA come from the germline V gene. The trim removed 3 bases at V and 5 bases at J, leaving 4 bases unmatched. CDR3 nucleotides: TGTGCCAGCAGCTTGGGGGGAGGGAACGAGCAGTACTTC. It codes for CASSLGGGNEQYF.

This chain connects TRBV29-1 to TRBJ2-7, with 11 nucleotides matching TRBD2. This CDR3 contains 13 residues. Per germline, CDR1 SQVTM and CDR2 ANQGSEA. V was pared by 4 bases and J by 3 bases, with 2 bases of the junction left unmatched. CDR3 DNA: TGCAGCGTTGGGGGGACTAGCGGCTACGAGCAGTACTTC. The encoded protein is CSVGGTSGYEQYF.

This clone has a handful of counts. The chain combines TRBV28 with TRBJ1-5, with D unclear. CDR3 length: 11 amino acids. Germline V gene data show CDR1 as MDHEN and CDR2 as SYDVKM. Trimming cost V 5 bases and J 5 bases, with 4 bases left between them. CDR3 DNA sequence: TGTGCCAGCAGTGGAGATCAGCCCCAGCATTTT. Encoded protein: CASSGDQPQHF.

The chain joins TRBV27 to TRBJ1-1; 9 bases agree with TRBD1. This CDR3 is 14 amino acids long. Germline values: CDR1 MNHEY, CDR2 SMNVEV (reference sequence). V lost 6 bases and J lost 3; bases outside the gene matches: 5. The CDR3 nucleotides read TGTGCCAGCAGCAATGGGGACAGGGACACTGAAGCTTTCTTT. Translating it yields CASSNGDRDTEAFF.

This clone was observed once. This chain links TRBV12-5 with TRBJ2-7; 7 bases line up with TRBD2. Per the germline V gene, CDR1 is LGHNT and CDR2 is FRNRAP. V dropped 7 bases and J dropped 5; count of bases not matched to a gene: 5. The CDR3 contains 12 residues. The CDR3 loop is CASAAGVHEQYF. CDR3 coding DNA: TGTGCTAGTGCCGCGGGAGTCCACGAGCAGTACTTC.